What follows are 29 T cell receptor beta chains derived from one specimen sequenced in a study of cytomegalovirus exposure and HLA in healthy donors. The PCR used 60 Vbeta and 13 Jbeta primers. Repertoires were generated with immunoSEQ multiplex PCR, while TCRdb's copy carries only in-frame clones and drops some. The table shows 170,000 or so clones, with 80% occurring only once. The sample was PBMCs. The receptors were sampled from a boy between 5 and 17 years old in good health and CMV-seronegative.

The V call is TRBV7-3, the J call TRBJ2-7; possible D gene TRBD1, 6 bases. Germline CDR1 SGHTA, CDR2 FQGTGA. The CDR3 has 14 residues. V lost 5 bases, J lost 6 bases, and 17 bases lay in between. The CDR3 loop reads CASSLTAGAGEQYF. The CDR3 coding sequence is TGTGCCAGCAGCCTCACGGCAGGGGCAGGCGAGCAGTACTTC. The full variable domain, rest sourced from reference TRBV7-3 and TRBJ2-7, is GAGVSQTPSNKVTEKGKYVELRCDPISGHTALYWYRQSLGQGPEFLIYFQGTGAADDSGLPNDRFFAVRPEGSVSTLKIQRTERGDSAVYLCASSLTAGAGEQYFGPGTRLTVT.

The chain joins TRBV18 to TRBJ2-2, with 9 bases identical to TRBD1. The junction had 2 bases not matched to a gene; V was cut back by 1 base and J by 2 bases. Germline assignment: CDR1 KGHSH and CDR2 LQKENI. The CDR3 covers 16 residues. CDR3 residues: CASSPRQGVNTGELFF. CDR3 nucleotides: TGTGCCAGCTCACCACGACAGGGGGTTAACACCGGGGAGCTGTTTTTT.

The chain employs TRBV4-2 and TRBJ1-6; no definite D call. Trimming took off 0 bases at V and 9 bases at J, with 15 bases between the two ends. This CDR3 region has 16 residues. The germline CDR1 and CDR2 sequences are LGHNA and YNFKEQ. CDR3 DNA: TGTGCCAGCAGCCAAGAAGCTGGGAGGACGGGTTCACCCCTCCACTTT. It translates to CASSQEAGRTGSPLHF.

This sequence joins TRBV30 and TRBJ2-7; TRBD1 matches at 11 bases. The V and J ends lost 5 bases and 2 bases, in that order; junction bases with no gene match: 5. The CDR3 is made up of 14 amino acids. From germline, CDR1 is GTSNPN and CDR2 SVGIG (reference sequence). The DNA for the CDR3 is TGTGCCTGGGACCGGGGACAGGGGGCCTACGAGCAGTACTTC. Translation: CAWDRGQGAYEQYF.

This sequence joins TRBV30 and TRBJ2-7; 7 bases map to TRBD2. The CDR3 is 12 residues long. The germline V gene encodes CDR1 GTSNPN and CDR2 SVGIG (reference sequence). With 0 bases clipped from V and 6 bases from J, the junction kept 2 bases outside the gene matches. The CDR3 reads CAWSVTSAEQYF. CDR3 sequence (DNA): TGTGCCTGGAGTGTCACTAGCGCCGAGCAGTACTTC. Looking up the rest from reference TRBV30 and TRBJ2-7 gives the full variable domain: SQTIHQWPATLVQPVGSPLSLECTVEGTSNPNLYWYRQAAGRGLQLLFYSVGIGQISSEVPQNLSASRPQDRQFILSSKKLLLSDSGFYLCAWSVTSAEQYFGPGTRLTVT.

This chain links TRBV6-5 with TRBJ1-2; no definite D call. With 6 bases removed from V and 8 bases from J, the gap between germline ends came to 16 bases. The CDR3 runs to 13 residues. Germline CDR1 reads MNHEY; CDR2 reads SVGAGI. The CDR3 DNA sequence: TGTGCCAGCAGGAACGAACACCTCCAGGGCTACACCTTC. This sequence encodes CASRNEHLQGYTF.

In the case of this clone: Other DNA sequences in the sample encode the same CDR3. This chain connects TRBV30 to TRBJ1-1; D unclear. Trimming left V 0 bases short and J 2 bases short, with 4 bases between. This CDR3 is 12 amino acids long. Germline CDR1 GTSNPN, CDR2 SVGIG (reference sequence). The CDR3 sequence is CAWSVLNTEAFF. The CDR3 DNA follows: TGTGCCTGGAGTGTACTAAACACTGAAGCTTTCTTT. Supplemented by reference TRBV30 and TRBJ1-1, the full variable domain reads SQTIHQWPATLVQPVGSPLSLECTVEGTSNPNLYWYRQAAGRGLQLLFYSVGIGQISSEVPQNLSASRPQDRQFILSSKKLLLSDSGFYLCAWSVLNTEAFFGQGTRLTVV.

The CDR3 DNA sequence: TGTGCCAGCAGGTTAACGCCCGGGTTTGAGGCGAGAAACACCATATATTTT. It is translated as CASRLTPGFEARNTIYF. The V call is TRBV7-8, the J call TRBJ1-3; the D is unclear. The CDR3 is made up of 17 amino acids. Germline V lookup: CDR1 SGHVS, CDR2 FQNEAQ. Between the trimmed V and J ends, which lost 6 bases and 5 bases, there was a span of 23 bases.

The genes are TRBV5-1 and TRBJ2-1, with 9 positions matching TRBD2. The CDR3 loop spans 16 amino acids. Trimming at V came to 2 bases and at J to 7 bases, leaving 10 bases not matched to a gene. The germline CDR1 and CDR2 sequences are SGHRS and YFSETQ. DNA for the CDR3: TGCGCCAGCAGCTTAACGCGGGGGGGCACCCATAATGAGCAGTTCTTC. Amino acids: CASSLTRGGTHNEQFF.

CDR3 nucleotide sequence: TGTGCCATCAGTGAGGACAGTCGGGCAACTAATGAAAAACTGTTTTTT. Translation: CAISEDSRATNEKLFF. This rearrangement joins TRBV10-3 to TRBJ1-4, with D possibly TRBD1 on 5 matching bases. V lost 2 bases to trimming and J lost 0 bases, with 10 bases between them. Germline CDR1 is ENHRY and CDR2 is SYGVKD. The CDR3 consists of 16 residues.

J is TRBJ2-1 and V is TRBV5-1, with 7 bases identical to TRBD2. This CDR3 spans 16 amino acids. Trimming removed 4 bases from V and 6 bases from J; junction bases left unmatched: 13. Germline lookup yields CDR1 SGHRS and CDR2 YFSETQ. The CDR3 is CASSPSRREYGNEQFF. CDR3 sequence (DNA): TGCGCCAGCAGCCCCTCCCGGCGGGAGTACGGCAATGAGCAGTTCTTC. The full variable domain, its missing parts supplied by reference TRBV5-1 and TRBJ2-1, is KAGVTQTPRYLIKTRGQQVTLSCSPISGHRSVSWYQQTPGQGLQFLFEYFSETQRNKGNFPGRFSGRQFSNSRSEMNVSTLELGDSALYLCASSPSRREYGNEQFFGPGTRLTVL.

The genes are TRBV19 and TRBJ2-7; 8 bases align to TRBD1. Looked up from germline, CDR1 is LNHDA and CDR2 is SQIVND (reference sequence). The CDR3 spans 14 residues. Trimming at V came to 5 bases and at J to 5 bases, leaving 8 bases not matched to a gene. In DNA form, the CDR3 reads TGTGCCAGTAGTTCCCGGACAGGGCTCGACGAGCAGTACTTC. Translated: CASSSRTGLDEQYF.

The chain links TRBV2 to TRBJ2-1, with 8 bases lining up with TRBD2. The trim removed 3 bases at V and 6 bases at J, leaving 4 bases unmatched. This CDR3 spans 14 amino acids. Germline CDR1 is SNHLY and CDR2 is FYNNEI. This CDR3 is CASSETGGANEQFF. DNA for the CDR3: TGTGCCAGCAGTGAGACGGGAGGGGCCAATGAGCAGTTCTTC.

The rearrangement joins TRBV5-5 to TRBJ2-7, with D maybe TRBD2 (5 bases). V was shortened by 2 bases and J by 2 bases, with 14 bases between the two germline ends. The germline CDR1 and CDR2 sequences are SGHKS and YYEKEE (reference sequence). This CDR3 spans 15 amino acids. CDR3 bases: TGTGCCAGCAGCTTCTCTAGCACGACGGCCTACGAGCAGTACTTC. It translates to CASSFSSTTAYEQYF.

J is TRBJ2-1 and V is TRBV7-9, with D perhaps TRBD2 (5 bases). The germline V gene has CDR1 SEHNR and CDR2 FQNEAQ (reference sequence). The CDR3 length is 15 residues. The germline V and J ends were trimmed by 4 bases and 0 bases, with 10 bases remaining between them. The CDR3 loop is CASSSPGSSYNEQFF. The CDR3, as DNA: TGTGCCAGCAGCTCGCCTGGGAGCTCCTACAATGAGCAGTTCTTC.

This sequence joins TRBV5-5 and TRBJ1-2, with no clear D. V was shortened by 0 bases and J by 2 bases, with 11 bases between the two germline ends. The length of the CDR3 is 15 residues. The V gene's germline CDR1 is SGHKS and CDR2 YYEKEE (reference sequence). The CDR3 protein is CASSLDGLRNYGYTF. CDR3 nucleotide sequence: TGTGCCAGCAGCTTGGATGGACTCAGAAACTATGGCTACACCTTC.

The CDR3 coding sequence is TGTGCCAGCAGCCCGCGGACAGGGCCCTATGGCTACACCTTC. Its protein product is CASSPRTGPYGYTF. This chain connects TRBV25-1 to TRBJ1-2, with TRBD1 matching over 8 bases. This CDR3 has 14 amino acids. V was clipped by 6 bases and J by 4 bases; unmatched bases: 7. Germline loops: CDR1 MGHDK, CDR2 SYGVNS.

The genes are TRBV6-1 and TRBJ1-2, with D perhaps matching TRBD1 (6 bases). The CDR3 length is 14 residues. The V gene lost 5 bases and the J gene lost 0 bases, with 10 bases spanning the gap. Germline assignment: CDR1 MNHNS and CDR2 SASEGT. CDR3 DNA sequence: TGTGCCAGCAGTTTCCGGACAGCTAACTATGGCTACACCTTC. This sequence encodes CASSFRTANYGYTF.

The chain uses TRBV6-1 and TRBJ2-3; TRBD2 is a possible D gene (5 bases). This CDR3 has 13 amino acids. Germline V gives CDR1 MNHNS, CDR2 SASEGT. V dropped 8 bases and J dropped 2 bases, with 11 bases sitting between them. CDR3 residues: CASEGSYTDTQYF. The CDR3, as DNA: TGTGCCAGCGAGGGCAGCTACACAGATACGCAGTATTTT.

This chain links TRBV7-2 with TRBJ1-4; possible D gene TRBD1, 5 bases. The germline gives CDR1 SGHTA, CDR2 FQGNSA. V was trimmed by 3 bases and J by 7 bases, leaving 15 bases between them. The CDR3 sequence is 15 residues long. CDR3: CASSLARARGEKLFF. The CDR3 DNA follows: TGTGCCAGCAGCTTGGCCAGGGCAAGAGGTGAAAAACTGTTTTTT. Full variable domain (missing parts from reference TRBV7-2 and TRBJ1-4): GAGVSQSPSNKVTEKGKDVELRCDPISGHTALYWYRQSLGQGLEFLIYFQGNSAPDKSGLPSDRFSAERTGGSVSTLTIQRTQQEDSAVYLCASSLARARGEKLFFGSGTQLSVL.

In its sample, this clone was seen many times. The CDR3: CASKDSSSYNEQFF. The CDR3 region has the DNA TGTGCCAGCAAAGACTCGAGCTCCTACAATGAGCAGTTCTTC. This chain links TRBV6-1 with TRBJ2-1; D remains unclear. This CDR3 region has 14 residues. From germline, CDR1 is MNHNS and CDR2 SASEGT. Trimming left V 7 bases short and J 0 bases short, with 10 bases between.

J is TRBJ2-6 and V is TRBV11-2, with no clear D. The CDR3 covers 14 residues. Germline V gene lookup returns CDR1 SGHAT and CDR2 FQNNGV. The germline V and J ends were trimmed by 4 bases and 2 bases, with 6 bases remaining between them. The CDR3 DNA reads TGTGCCAGCAGCTCCACAGCTGGGGCCAACGTCCTGACTTTC. Translated: CASSSTAGANVLTF. The whole variable domain, remainder taken from reference TRBV11-2 and TRBJ2-6, is EAGVAQSPRYKIIEKRQSVAFWCNPISGHATLYWYQQILGQGPKLLIQFQNNGVVDDSQLPKDRFSAERLKGVDSTLKIQPAKLEDSAVYLCASSSTAGANVLTFGAGSRLTVL.

The chain employs TRBV30 and TRBJ2-5; 7 bases line up with TRBD2. After removal of 3 bases from V and 5 bases from J, the junction contained 3 bases not matched to a gene. The germline V gene encodes CDR1 GTSNPN and CDR2 SVGIG (reference sequence). This CDR3 is 12 amino acids long. The CDR3 DNA follows: TGTGCCTGGAGCCTAGCGGCGGAGACCCAGTACTTC. Encoded protein: CAWSLAAETQYF. Combining the CDR3 with reference TRBV30 and TRBJ2-5 gives the whole variable domain SQTIHQWPATLVQPVGSPLSLECTVEGTSNPNLYWYRQAAGRGLQLLFYSVGIGQISSEVPQNLSASRPQDRQFILSSKKLLLSDSGFYLCAWSLAAETQYFGPGTRLLVL.

This clone showed up just once. V and J are TRBV13 and TRBJ1-3; D ambiguous. CDR1 and CDR2 from the germline V gene are PRHDT and FYEKMQ (reference sequence). This CDR3 has 12 residues. Trimming pared 4 bases from V and 8 bases from J, leaving 9 bases between. CDR3 sequence: CASSSLFDTIYF. The CDR3 DNA is TGTGCCAGCAGCTCCCTCTTCGACACCATATATTTT. Full variable domain (rest looked up from reference TRBV13 and TRBJ1-3): AAGVIQSPRHLIKEKRETATLKCYPIPRHDTVYWYQQGPGQDPQFLISFYEKMQSDKGSIPDRFSAQQFSDYHSELNMSSLELGDSALYFCASSSLFDTIYFGEGSWLTVV.

The gene calls are TRBV10-3 and TRBJ1-2; 8 nucleotides match TRBD1. This CDR3 is built from 14 residues. V dropped 7 bases and J dropped 4; count of bases not matched to a gene: 8. Germline CDR1 ENHRY, CDR2 SYGVKD. The CDR3, as DNA: TGTGCCATCACGCAGACAGGGGACTTCTATGGCTACACCTTC. It yields the protein CAITQTGDFYGYTF.

The CDR3 sequence: CASSPTNRLGGVDEQYF. In DNA, the CDR3 is TGTGCCAGCAGCCCCACCAACCGCCTCGGAGGAGTAGACGAGCAGTACTTC. The V call is TRBV5-6, the J call TRBJ2-7; TRBD2 might be the D (5 bases). CDR1 SGHDT and CDR2 YYEEEE come from the germline V gene. The CDR3 covers 17 residues. Trimming shortened V by 4 bases and J by 5 bases, and 25 bases separated the two germline ends.

The V and J genes are TRBV29-1 and TRBJ2-2, with a weak D call TRBD1 (5 bases). V lost 0 bases and J 4 bases, leaving 15 bases between the germline ends. Per the germline V gene, CDR1 is SQVTM and CDR2 is ANQGSEA. This CDR3 region has 16 residues. DNA for the CDR3: TGCAGCGTTGAAGAGGCAGGGATAGGTTCCACCGGGGAGCTGTTTTTT. Translated: CSVEEAGIGSTGELFF.

The genes are TRBV19 and TRBJ2-1; 9 bases map to TRBD2. Germline CDR1 is LNHDA and CDR2 is SQIVND (reference sequence). This CDR3 has 15 residues. V lost 8 bases to trimming and J lost 2 bases; unmatched junction nucleotides: 7. CDR3: CASGIGGRAYNEQFF. The CDR3 DNA sequence: TGTGCCAGTGGGATCGGCGGGAGGGCCTACAATGAGCAGTTCTTC.

This chain connects TRBV9 to TRBJ1-3; no clear D gene. Germline V CDR1 and CDR2: SGDLS, YYNGEE. The CDR3 is made up of 15 amino acids. The V and J ends lost 0 bases and 0 bases respectively, with 7 bases between them. The CDR3 sequence is CASSVDTVSGNTIYF. The CDR3 coding sequence is TGTGCCAGCAGCGTAGATACAGTCTCTGGAAACACCATATATTTT.